Each of the 8 T cell receptor beta chains below was sequenced from the same sample in a study of T cell responses to AZD1222 COVID-19 vaccine. Profiled with immunoSEQ multiplex PCR; TCRdb holds only in-frame clones, not every one. The table includes roughly 150,000 clones, about 92% detected once. Source: peripheral blood, taken 28 days after the second AZD1222 dose. The source is an adult who received the AZD1222 COVID-19 vaccine.

This clone was found a few times. V usage is TRBV18 and J usage is TRBJ1-2; D is unresolved. Germline V CDR1 and CDR2: KGHSH, LQKENI. Trimming shortened V by 3 bases and J by 4 bases, and 18 bases separated the two germline ends. The CDR3 runs 16 residues. Here the CDR3 reads CASSPPSDRSFYGYTF. The CDR3 region has the DNA TGTGCCAGCTCACCCCCGAGTGATCGCAGTTTCTATGGCTACACCTTC.

The J gene is TRBJ1-6, the V gene TRBV7-9, with D possibly being TRBD1 (6 bases). CDR1 and CDR2 (germline): SEHNR, FQNEAQ (reference sequence). Trimming removed 1 base from V and 15 bases from J, with 10 bases in between. The CDR3 spans 12 residues. The CDR3 sequence: CASSLDQGLLHF. The CDR3 coding sequence is TGTGCCAGCAGCTTAGATCAGGGGCTCCTCCACTTT.

The rearrangement uses TRBV6-2 or TRBV6-3 and TRBJ1-1; TRBD1 matches 7 bases. V shed 6 bases, J shed 4 bases, and the junction held 8 bases outside the gene matches. Germline loops: CDR1 MNHEY, CDR2 SVGEGT. This CDR3 region has 14 residues. Written as DNA, the CDR3 is TGTGCCAGCAGCGAGAGACAGGGTCCCACTGAAGCTTTCTTT. Protein product: CASSERQGPTEAFF.

The chain recombines TRBV11-3 with TRBJ2-2; D assignment may be TRBD1 or TRBD2 (5 bases each). The CDR3 is 15 amino acids. V was clipped by 4 bases and J by 2 bases, with 11 bases between them. Per germline, CDR1 SGHNT and CDR2 YENEEA. The CDR3 sequence: CASSSGPTNTGELFF. Here the CDR3 DNA reads TGTGCCAGCAGCTCGGGACCCACCAACACCGGGGAGCTGTTTTTT. Variable domain in full (rest from reference TRBV11-3 and TRBJ2-2): EAGVVQSPRYKIIEKKQPVAFWCNPISGHNTLYWYLQNLGQGPELLIRYENEEAVDDSQLPKDRFSAERLKGVDSTLKIQPAELGDSAVYLCASSSGPTNTGELFFGEGSRLTVL.

The gene calls are TRBV24-1 and TRBJ1-2, with 11 bases identical to TRBD1. The germline gives CDR1 KGHDR, CDR2 SFDVKD. The CDR3 runs 15 residues. With 3 bases clipped from V and 7 bases from J, the junction kept 6 bases outside the gene matches. The CDR3 region has the DNA TGTGCCACCAGTGATCGGACAGGGGGCTGGGGTGGCTACACCTTC. Its translation: CATSDRTGGWGGYTF.

V usage is TRBV7-9 and J usage is TRBJ2-3; D gene unclear. V was clipped by 1 base and J by 1 base, with 6 bases between them. The germline gives CDR1 SEHNR, CDR2 FQNEAQ (reference sequence). The length of the CDR3 is 14 residues. This CDR3 reads CASSLEQRTDTQYF. The CDR3 DNA reads TGTGCCAGCAGCTTAGAACAGCGCACAGATACGCAGTATTTT.

CDR3 nucleotide sequence: TGTGCCAGCAGCGTGTCCCCCACGGGGCCCCAGCATTTT. Its translation is CASSVSPTGPQHF. J is TRBJ1-5 and V is TRBV9; D is unclear. Looked up from germline, CDR1 is SGDLS and CDR2 is YYNGEE. V gave up 2 bases and J gave up 9 bases, with 12 bases separating them. This CDR3 comprises 13 residues.

V gene TRBV3-1 (or the pseudogene TRBV3-2) combines with J gene TRBJ2-2, with 8 bases matching TRBD2. The V and J ends lost 5 bases and 6 bases, in that order; junction bases with no gene match: 8. Germline lookup yields CDR1 LGHDT and CDR2 YNNKEL (reference sequence). The CDR3 contains 15 residues. The DNA of the CDR3 is TGTGCCAGCAGCGCGGGACTAGTGTTCCCCGGGGAGCTGTTTTTT. It encodes CASSAGLVFPGELFF.